This record looks at one TCR beta chain sequence and its context. Antigen unknown. TCR beta libraries used approximately 2 micrograms of genomic DNA from cryopreserved PBMCs. The data were obtained in a study of cytotoxic CD8 clonotypes in ibrutinib-treated CLL. Whole-study findings and limits: Patients had baseline clonality above age-matched healthy donors, and this clonality moved with circulating CD8+ T-cell counts.

Clones were sequenced by immunoSEQ multiplex PCR, and TCRdb holds only the in-frame ones, with some missing. The sample includes 110,000 to 150,000 clones, 76% seen only once; the top ten take 5% to 5.5%. V was cut by 6 bases and J by 0 bases, with 8 bases left in between. The CDR3 has 13 residues. The germline V gene encodes CDR1 MNHNY and CDR2 SVGAGI (reference sequence). The V gene is TRBV6-6, the J gene TRBJ1-1; no definite D call. The sample here was PBMCs, taken after 24 months of ibrutinib treatment. The origin of this receptor is a human donor with chronic lymphocytic leukemia. The CDR3 DNA reads as TGTGCCAGCAGCGCCCGGATGAACACTGAAGCTTTCTTT. It translates to CASSARMNTEAFF.